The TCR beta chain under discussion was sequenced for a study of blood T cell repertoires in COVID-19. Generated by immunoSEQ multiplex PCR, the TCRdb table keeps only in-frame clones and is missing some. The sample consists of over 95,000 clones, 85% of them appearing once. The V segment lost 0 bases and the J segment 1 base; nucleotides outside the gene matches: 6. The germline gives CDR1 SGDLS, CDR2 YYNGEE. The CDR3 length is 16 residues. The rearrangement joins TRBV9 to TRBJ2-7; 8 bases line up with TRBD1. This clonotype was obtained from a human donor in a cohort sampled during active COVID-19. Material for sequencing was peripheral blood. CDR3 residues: CASSVGTGSASYEQYF. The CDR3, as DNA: TGTGCCAGCAGCGTAGGGACAGGGTCGGCGTCCTACGAGCAGTACTTC. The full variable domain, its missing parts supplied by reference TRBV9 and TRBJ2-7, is DSGVTQTPKHLITATGQRVTLRCSPRSGDLSVYWYQQSLDQGLQFLIQYYNGEERAKGNILERFSAQQFPDLHSELNLSSLELGDSALYFCASSVGTGSASYEQYFGPGTRLTVT.